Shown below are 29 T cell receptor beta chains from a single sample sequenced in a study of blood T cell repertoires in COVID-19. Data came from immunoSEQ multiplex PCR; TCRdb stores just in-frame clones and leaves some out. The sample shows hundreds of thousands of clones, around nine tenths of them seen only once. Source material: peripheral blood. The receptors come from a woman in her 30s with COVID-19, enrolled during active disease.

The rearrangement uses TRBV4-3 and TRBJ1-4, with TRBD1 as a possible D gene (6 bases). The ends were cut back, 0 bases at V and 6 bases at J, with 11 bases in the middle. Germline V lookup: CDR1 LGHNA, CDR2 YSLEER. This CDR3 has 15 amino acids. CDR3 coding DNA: TGCGCCAGCAGCCAAGAAAGTAGGGGGTATGAAAAACTGTTTTTT. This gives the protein CASSQESRGYEKLFF.

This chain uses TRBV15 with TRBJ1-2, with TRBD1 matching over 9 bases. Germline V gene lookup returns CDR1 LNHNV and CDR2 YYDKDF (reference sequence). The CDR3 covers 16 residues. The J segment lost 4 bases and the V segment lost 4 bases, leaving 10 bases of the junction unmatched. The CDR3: CATSKKGTGRIYGYTF. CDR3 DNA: TGTGCCACCAGCAAAAAAGGGACAGGGAGGATCTATGGCTACACCTTC.

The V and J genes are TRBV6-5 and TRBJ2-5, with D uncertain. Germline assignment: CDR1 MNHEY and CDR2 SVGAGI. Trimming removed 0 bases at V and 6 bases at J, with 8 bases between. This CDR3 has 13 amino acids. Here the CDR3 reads CASSYSNSKTQYF. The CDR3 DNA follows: TGTGCCAGCAGTTACTCGAACAGCAAGACCCAGTACTTC.

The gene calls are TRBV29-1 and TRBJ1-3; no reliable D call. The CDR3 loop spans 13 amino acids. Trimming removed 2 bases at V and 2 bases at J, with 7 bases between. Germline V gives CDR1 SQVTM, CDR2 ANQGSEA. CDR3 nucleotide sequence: TGCAGCGTTGAACAGCGGGCTGGAAACACCATATATTTT. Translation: CSVEQRAGNTIYF.

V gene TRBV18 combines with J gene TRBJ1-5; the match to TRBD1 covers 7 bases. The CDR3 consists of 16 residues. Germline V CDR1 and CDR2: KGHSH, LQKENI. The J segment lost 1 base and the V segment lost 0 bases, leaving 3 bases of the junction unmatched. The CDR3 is CASSPPGGESNQPQHF. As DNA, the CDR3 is TGTGCCAGCTCACCACCAGGGGGCGAGAGCAATCAGCCCCAGCATTTT. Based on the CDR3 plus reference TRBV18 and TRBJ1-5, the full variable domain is NAGVMQNPRHLVRRRGQEARLRCSPMKGHSHVYWYRQLPEEGLKFMVYLQKENIIDESGMPKERFSAEFPKEGPSILRIQQVVRGDSAAYFCASSPPGGESNQPQHFGDGTRLSIL.

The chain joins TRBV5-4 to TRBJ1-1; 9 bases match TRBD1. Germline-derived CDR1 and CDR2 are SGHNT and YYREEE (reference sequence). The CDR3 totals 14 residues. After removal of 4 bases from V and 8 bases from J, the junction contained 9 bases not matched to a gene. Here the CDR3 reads CASSPDRGLLEAFF. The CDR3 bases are TGTGCCAGCAGCCCCGACAGGGGGTTACTGGAAGCTTTCTTT. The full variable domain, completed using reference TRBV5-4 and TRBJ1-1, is ETGVTQSPTHLIKTRGQQVTLRCSSQSGHNTVSWYQQALGQGPQFIFQYYREEENGRGNFPPRFSGLQFPNYSSELNVNALELDDSALYLCASSPDRGLLEAFFGQGTRLTVV.

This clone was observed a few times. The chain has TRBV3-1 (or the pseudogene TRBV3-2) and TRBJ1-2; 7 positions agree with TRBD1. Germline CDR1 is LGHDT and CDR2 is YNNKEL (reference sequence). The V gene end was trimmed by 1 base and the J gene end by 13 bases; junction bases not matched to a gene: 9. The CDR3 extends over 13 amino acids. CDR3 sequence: CASSQGGRWTGTF. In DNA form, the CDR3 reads TGTGCCAGCAGCCAAGGGGGCAGGTGGACAGGCACCTTC.

The CDR3 is CASGKTGGSSPLHF. The CDR3, as DNA: TGTGCCAGCGGAAAGACAGGGGGCTCTTCACCCCTCCACTTT. This chain uses TRBV6-5 with TRBJ1-6; 10 bases fit TRBD1. The ends lost 8 bases at V and 9 bases at J; junction bases unmatched: 7. The CDR3 is made up of 14 amino acids. Germline-derived CDR1 and CDR2 are MNHEY and SVGAGI.

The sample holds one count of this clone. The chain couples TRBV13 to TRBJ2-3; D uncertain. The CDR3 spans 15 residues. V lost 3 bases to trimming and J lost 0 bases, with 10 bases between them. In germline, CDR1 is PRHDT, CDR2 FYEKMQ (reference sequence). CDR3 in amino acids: CASSLEQRSTDTQYF. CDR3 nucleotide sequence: TGTGCCAGCAGCTTGGAACAGAGAAGCACAGATACGCAGTATTTT.

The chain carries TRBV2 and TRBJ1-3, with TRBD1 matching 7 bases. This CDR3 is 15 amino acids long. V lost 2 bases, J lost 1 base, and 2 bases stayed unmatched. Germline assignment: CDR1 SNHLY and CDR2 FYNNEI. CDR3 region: CASSERQGSGNTIYF. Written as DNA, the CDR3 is TGTGCCAGCAGTGAAAGACAGGGTTCTGGAAACACCATATATTTT.

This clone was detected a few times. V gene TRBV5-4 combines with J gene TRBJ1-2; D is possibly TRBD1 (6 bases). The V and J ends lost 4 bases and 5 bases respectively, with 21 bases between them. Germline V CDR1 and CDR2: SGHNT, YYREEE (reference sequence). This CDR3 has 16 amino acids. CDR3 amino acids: CASSPSGELMSYGYTF. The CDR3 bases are TGTGCCAGCAGCCCCTCAGGGGAACTTATGTCTTATGGCTACACCTTC.

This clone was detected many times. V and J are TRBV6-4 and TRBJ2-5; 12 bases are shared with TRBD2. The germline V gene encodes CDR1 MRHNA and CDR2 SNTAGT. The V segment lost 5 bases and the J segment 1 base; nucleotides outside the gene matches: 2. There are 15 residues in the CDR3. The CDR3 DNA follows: TGTGCCAGCAGTCCTAGCGGGGGGGGCCAAGAGACCCAGTACTTC. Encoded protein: CASSPSGGGQETQYF.

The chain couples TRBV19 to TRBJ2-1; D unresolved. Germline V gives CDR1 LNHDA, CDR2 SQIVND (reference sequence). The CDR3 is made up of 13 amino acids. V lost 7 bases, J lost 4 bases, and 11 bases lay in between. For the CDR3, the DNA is TGTGCCAGTACCAATGGCATATACAATGAGCAGTTCTTC. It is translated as CASTNGIYNEQFF. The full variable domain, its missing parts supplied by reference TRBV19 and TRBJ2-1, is DGGITQSPKYLFRKEGQNVTLSCEQNLNHDAMYWYRQDPGQGLRLIYYSQIVNDFQKGDIAEGYSVSREKKESFPLTVTSAQKNPTAFYLCASTNGIYNEQFFGPGTRLTVL.

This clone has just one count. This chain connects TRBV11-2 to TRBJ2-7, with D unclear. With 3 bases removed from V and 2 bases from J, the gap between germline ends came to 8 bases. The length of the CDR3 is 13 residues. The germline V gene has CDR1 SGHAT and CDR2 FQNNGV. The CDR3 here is CASSFGLAYEQYF. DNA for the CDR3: TGTGCCAGCAGCTTCGGCCTAGCCTACGAGCAGTACTTC.

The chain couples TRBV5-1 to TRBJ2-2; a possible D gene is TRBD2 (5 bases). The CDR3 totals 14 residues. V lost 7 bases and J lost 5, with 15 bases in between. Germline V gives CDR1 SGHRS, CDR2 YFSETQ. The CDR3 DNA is TGCGCCAGCCAACCGGGAACGGATACCGGGGAGCTGTTTTTT. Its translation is CASQPGTDTGELFF.

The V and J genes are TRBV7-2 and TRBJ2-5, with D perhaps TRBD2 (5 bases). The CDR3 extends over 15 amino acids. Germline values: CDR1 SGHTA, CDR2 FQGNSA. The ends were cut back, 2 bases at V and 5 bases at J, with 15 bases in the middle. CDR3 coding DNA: TGTGCCAGCAGCTTACCGCCGGGAAACGGGGAGACCCAGTACTTC. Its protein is CASSLPPGNGETQYF.

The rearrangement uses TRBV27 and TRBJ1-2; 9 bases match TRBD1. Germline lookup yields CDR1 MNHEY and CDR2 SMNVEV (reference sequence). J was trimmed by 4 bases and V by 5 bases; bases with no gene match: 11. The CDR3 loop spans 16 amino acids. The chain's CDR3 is CASSPSGGQGFYGYTF. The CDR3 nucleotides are TGTGCCAGCAGTCCGAGTGGGGGACAGGGTTTCTATGGCTACACCTTC.

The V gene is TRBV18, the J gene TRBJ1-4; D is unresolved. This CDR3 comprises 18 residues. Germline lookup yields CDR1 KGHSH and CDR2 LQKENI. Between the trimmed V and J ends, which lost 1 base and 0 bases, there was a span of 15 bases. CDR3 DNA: TGTGCCAGCTCACCACTCAAACCGGGATTTGCAACTAATGAAAAACTGTTTTTT. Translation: CASSPLKPGFATNEKLFF.

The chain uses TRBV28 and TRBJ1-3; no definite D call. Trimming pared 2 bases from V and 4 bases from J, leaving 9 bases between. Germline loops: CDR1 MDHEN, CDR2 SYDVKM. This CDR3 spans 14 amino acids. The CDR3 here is CASSLGGPGNTIYF. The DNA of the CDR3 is TGTGCCAGCAGTTTAGGCGGGCCCGGAAACACCATATATTTT. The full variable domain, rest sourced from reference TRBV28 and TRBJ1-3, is DVKVTQSSRYLVKRTGEKVFLECVQDMDHENMFWYRQDPGLGLRLIYFSYDVKMKEKGDIPEGYSVSREKKERFSLILESASTNQTSMYLCASSLGGPGNTIYFGEGSWLTVV.

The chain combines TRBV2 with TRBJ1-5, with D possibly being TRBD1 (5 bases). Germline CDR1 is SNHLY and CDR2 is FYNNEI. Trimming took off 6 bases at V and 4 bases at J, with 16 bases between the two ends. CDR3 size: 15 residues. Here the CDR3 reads CASRNVEGENQPQHF. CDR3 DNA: TGTGCCAGCAGAAACGTAGAAGGGGAAAATCAGCCCCAGCATTTT. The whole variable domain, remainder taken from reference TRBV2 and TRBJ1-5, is EPEVTQTPSHQVTQMGQEVILRCVPISNHLYFYWYRQILGQKVEFLVSFYNNEISEKSEIFDDQFSVERPDGSNFTLKIRSTKLEDSAMYFCASRNVEGENQPQHFGDGTRLSIL.

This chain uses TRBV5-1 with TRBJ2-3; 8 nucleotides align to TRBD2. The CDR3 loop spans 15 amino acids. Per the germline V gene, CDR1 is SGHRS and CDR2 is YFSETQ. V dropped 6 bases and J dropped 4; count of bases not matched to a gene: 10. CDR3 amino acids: CASTIGAGGPDTQYF. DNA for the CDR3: TGCGCCAGCACCATAGGGGCGGGGGGCCCAGATACGCAGTATTTT.

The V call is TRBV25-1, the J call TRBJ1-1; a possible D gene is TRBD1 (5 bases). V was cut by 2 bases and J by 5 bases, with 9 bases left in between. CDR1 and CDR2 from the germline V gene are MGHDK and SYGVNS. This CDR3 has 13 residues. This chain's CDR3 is CASSEGARTEAFF. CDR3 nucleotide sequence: TGTGCCAGCAGTGAAGGGGCCCGGACTGAAGCTTTCTTT.

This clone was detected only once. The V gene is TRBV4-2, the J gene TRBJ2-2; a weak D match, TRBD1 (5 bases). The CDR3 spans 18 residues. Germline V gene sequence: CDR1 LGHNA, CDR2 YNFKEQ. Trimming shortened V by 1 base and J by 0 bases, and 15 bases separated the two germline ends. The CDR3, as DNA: TGTGCCAGCAGCCAAGTAGGGGTTAGACAACCGAACACCGGGGAGCTGTTTTTT. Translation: CASSQVGVRQPNTGELFF.

CDR3 protein: CAISEHGGPSYNEQFF. CDR3 nucleotide sequence: TGTGCCATCAGTGAGCACGGGGGGCCCTCCTACAATGAGCAGTTCTTC. This rearrangement joins TRBV10-3 to TRBJ2-1, with D maybe TRBD2 (7 bases). Trimming shortened V by 2 bases and J by 0 bases, and 11 bases separated the two germline ends. The CDR3 covers 16 residues. Per the germline V gene, CDR1 is ENHRY and CDR2 is SYGVKD.

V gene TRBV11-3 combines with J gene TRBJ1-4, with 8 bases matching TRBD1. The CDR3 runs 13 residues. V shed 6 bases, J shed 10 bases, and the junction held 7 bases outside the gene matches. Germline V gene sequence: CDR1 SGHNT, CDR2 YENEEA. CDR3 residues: CASSSGGAGKLFF. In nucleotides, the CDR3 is TGTGCCAGCAGTTCAGGGGGCGCGGGAAAACTGTTTTTT.

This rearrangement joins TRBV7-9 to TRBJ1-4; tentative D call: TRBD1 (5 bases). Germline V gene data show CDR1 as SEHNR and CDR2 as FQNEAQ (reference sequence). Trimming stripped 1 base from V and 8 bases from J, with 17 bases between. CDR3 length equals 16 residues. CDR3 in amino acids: CASSLGGTGPMEKLFF. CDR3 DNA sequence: TGTGCCAGCAGCTTAGGGGGCACGGGTCCCATGGAAAAACTGTTTTTT. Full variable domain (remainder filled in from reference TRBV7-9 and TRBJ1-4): DTGVSQNPRHKITKRGQNVTFRCDPISEHNRLYWYRQTLGQGPEFLTYFQNEAQLEKSRLLSDRFSAERPKGSFSTLEIQRTEQGDSAMYLCASSLGGTGPMEKLFFGSGTQLSVL.

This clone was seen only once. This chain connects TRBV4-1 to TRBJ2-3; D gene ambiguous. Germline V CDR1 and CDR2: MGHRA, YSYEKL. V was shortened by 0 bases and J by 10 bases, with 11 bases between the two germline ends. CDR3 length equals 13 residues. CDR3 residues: CASSQDWQSPQYF. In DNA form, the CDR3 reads TGCGCCAGCAGCCAAGATTGGCAAAGTCCGCAGTATTTT.

This CDR3 reads CASSLAGTGLETQYF. CDR3 DNA sequence: TGCGCCAGCAGCTTGGCCGGGACAGGGCTCGAGACCCAGTACTTC. This chain connects TRBV5-1 to TRBJ2-5; TRBD1 aligns across 9 bases. The germline CDR1 and CDR2 sequences are SGHRS and YFSETQ. V trimming: 0 bases; J trimming: 5 bases; junction bases outside the gene matches: 5. The CDR3 has 15 residues. The variable domain in full, with the rest retrieved from reference TRBV5-1 and TRBJ2-5, is KAGVTQTPRYLIKTRGQQVTLSCSPISGHRSVSWYQQTPGQGLQFLFEYFSETQRNKGNFPGRFSGRQFSNSRSEMNVSTLELGDSALYLCASSLAGTGLETQYFGPGTRLLVL.

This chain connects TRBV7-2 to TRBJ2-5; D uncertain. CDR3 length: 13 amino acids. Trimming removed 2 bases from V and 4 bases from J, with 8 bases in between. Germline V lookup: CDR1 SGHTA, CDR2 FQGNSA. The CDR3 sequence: CASSLYGAETQYF. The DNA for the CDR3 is TGTGCCAGCAGCTTATACGGTGCAGAGACCCAGTACTTC. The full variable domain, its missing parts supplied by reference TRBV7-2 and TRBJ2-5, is GAGVSQSPSNKVTEKGKDVELRCDPISGHTALYWYRQSLGQGLEFLIYFQGNSAPDKSGLPSDRFSAERTGGSVSTLTIQRTQQEDSAVYLCASSLYGAETQYFGPGTRLLVL.